This T cell receptor beta chain came from a study of blood T cells in healthy people across ages. This CDR3 is built from 13 residues. Trimming cost V 1 base and J 7 bases, with 10 bases left between them. Sample-barcoded 5' priming and a J-beta primer mix drove a second PCR of roughly 7 to 11 cycles. Every sample gave at least 2.5 million paired-end reads containing CDR3. Via MiXCR, TCRdb re-called the 5' RACE reads, giving one row per CDR3 protein. The data contain 1.5 million to 2 million distinct CDR3 sequences, roughly 50% of them singletons. Findings of the study overall: Long-lived donors exceeded aged donors in naive CD4+ cells and diversity. Older individuals had lower TCR beta diversity per million T cells (the decline was roughly linear).

The sample holds a few counts of this clonotype. Antigen specificity is unknown. Per-sample yields of isolated PBMCs were at least 7 million. Sequences were obtained from blood. This sequence originates from a woman between 40 and 50 years old in good health. The rearrangement joins TRBV12-3 or TRBV12-4 to TRBJ1-2; no definite D call. The CDR3 coding sequence is TGTGCCAGCAGTTTAGGCCTCACACTTGGCTACACCTTC. It is translated as CASSLGLTLGYTF.